This T cell receptor (beta chain) derives from a study of control samples from healthy donors and cancer patients. Repertoires were generated with immunoSEQ multiplex PCR, while TCRdb's copy carries only in-frame clones and drops some. The table shows roughly 150,000 clones, with around 88% occurring only once. The germline V and J ends were trimmed by 2 bases and 6 bases, with 16 bases remaining between them. This CDR3 spans 15 amino acids. CDR1 SGDLS and CDR2 YYNGEE come from the germline V gene. The source of this sequence is a man aged 18 to 30 in good health. Sequencing used blood. V is TRBV9 and J is TRBJ2-3, with unresolved D. CDR3 region: CASSVGLQHLDTQYF. The CDR3 DNA follows: TGTGCCAGCAGCGTGGGGTTGCAGCACTTGGATACGCAGTATTTT.